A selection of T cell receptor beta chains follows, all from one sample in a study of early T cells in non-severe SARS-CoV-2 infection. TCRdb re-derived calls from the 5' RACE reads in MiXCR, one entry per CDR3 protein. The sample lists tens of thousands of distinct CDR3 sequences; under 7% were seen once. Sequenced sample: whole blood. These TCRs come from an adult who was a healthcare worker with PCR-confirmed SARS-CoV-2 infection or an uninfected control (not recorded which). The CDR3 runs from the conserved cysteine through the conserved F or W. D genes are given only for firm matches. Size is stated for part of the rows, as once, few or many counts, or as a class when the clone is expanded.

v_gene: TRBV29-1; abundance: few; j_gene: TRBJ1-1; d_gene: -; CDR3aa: CSVVGGTEAFF; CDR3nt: TGCAGCGTTGTAGGCGGAACTGAAGCTTTCTTT
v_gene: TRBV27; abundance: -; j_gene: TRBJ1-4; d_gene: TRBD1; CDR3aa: CASTGGTNEKLFF; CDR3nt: TGTGCCAGCACAGGGGGAACTAATGAAAAACTGTTTTTT
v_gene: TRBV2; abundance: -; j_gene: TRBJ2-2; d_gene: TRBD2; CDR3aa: CASSGTSGSAGELFF; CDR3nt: TGTGCCAGCAGTGGAACTAGCGGGAGTGCCGGGGAGCTGTTTTTT
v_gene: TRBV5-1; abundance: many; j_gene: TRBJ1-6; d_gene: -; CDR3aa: CASSLGRGDGPLHF; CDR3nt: TGCGCCAGCAGCTTGGGCCGTGGGGACGGGCCCCTCCACTTT
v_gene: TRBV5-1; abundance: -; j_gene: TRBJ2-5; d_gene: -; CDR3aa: CASSTDTGIGQTQYF; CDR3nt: TGCGCCAGCAGCACCGACACGGGGATTGGGCAGACCCAGTACTTC
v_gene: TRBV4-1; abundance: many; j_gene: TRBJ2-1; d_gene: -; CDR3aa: CASSQTNEQFF; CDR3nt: TGCGCCAGCAGCCAGACAAATGAGCAGTTCTTC
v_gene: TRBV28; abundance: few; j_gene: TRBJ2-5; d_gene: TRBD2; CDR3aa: CASSLTSGQETQYF; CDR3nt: TGTGCCAGCAGCCTCACTAGCGGCCAAGAGACCCAGTACTTC
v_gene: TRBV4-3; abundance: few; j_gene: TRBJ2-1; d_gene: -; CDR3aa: CASSPDGDFYNEQFF; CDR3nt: TGCGCCAGCAGCCCCGATGGAGACTTTTACAATGAGCAGTTCTTC
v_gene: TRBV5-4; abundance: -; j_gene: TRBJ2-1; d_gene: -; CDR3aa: CASSLSDSYNEQFF; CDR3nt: TGTGCCAGCAGCTTGTCAGACTCCTACAATGAGCAGTTCTTC
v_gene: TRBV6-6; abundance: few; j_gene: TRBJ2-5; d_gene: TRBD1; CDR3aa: CAASKGAHQETQYF; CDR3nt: TGTGCCGCGTCCAAGGGGGCGCATCAAGAGACCCAGTACTTC
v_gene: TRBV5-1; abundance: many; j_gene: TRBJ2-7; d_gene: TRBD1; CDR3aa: CASSFLGGDREQYF; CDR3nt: TGCGCCAGCAGCTTCCTAGGGGGCGACCGGGAGCAGTACTTC
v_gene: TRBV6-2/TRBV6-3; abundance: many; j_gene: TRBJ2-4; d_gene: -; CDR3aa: CASSDDIAKNIQYF; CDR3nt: TGTGCCAGCAGCGATGACATAGCCAAAAACATTCAGTACTTC
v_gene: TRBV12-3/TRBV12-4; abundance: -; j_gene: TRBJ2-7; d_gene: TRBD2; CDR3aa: CASSVTTSGRAF; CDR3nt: TGTGCCAGCAGCGTCACCACTAGCGGGAGGGCCTTC
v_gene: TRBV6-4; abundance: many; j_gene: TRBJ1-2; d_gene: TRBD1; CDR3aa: CASSTGAESNYGYTF; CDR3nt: TGTGCCAGCAGCACAGGGGCAGAGAGTAACTATGGCTACACCTTC
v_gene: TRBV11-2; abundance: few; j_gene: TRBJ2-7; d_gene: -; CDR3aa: CASSLEPSGREQYF; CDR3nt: TGTGCCAGCAGCTTAGAACCTTCGGGGCGGGAGCAGTACTTC
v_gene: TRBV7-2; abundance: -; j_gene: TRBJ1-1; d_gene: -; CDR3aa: CASSGPMRPTEAFF; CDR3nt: TGTGCCAGCAGCGGTCCTATGAGGCCCACTGAAGCTTTCTTT
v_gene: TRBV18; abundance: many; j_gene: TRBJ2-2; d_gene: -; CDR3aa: CASSPYREAGELFF; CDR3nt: TGTGCCAGCTCACCTTATCGGGAAGCCGGGGAGCTGTTTTTT
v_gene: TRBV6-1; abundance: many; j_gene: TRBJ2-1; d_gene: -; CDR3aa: CASSEAEGVISEQFF; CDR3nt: TGTGCCAGCAGTGAAGCTGAGGGGGTCATCAGTGAGCAGTTCTTC
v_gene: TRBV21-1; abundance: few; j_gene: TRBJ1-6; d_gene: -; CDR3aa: CASSKFGTPGGDSPLHF; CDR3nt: TGTGCCAGCAGCAAATTCGGGACACCCGGGGGGGATTCACCCCTCCACTTT
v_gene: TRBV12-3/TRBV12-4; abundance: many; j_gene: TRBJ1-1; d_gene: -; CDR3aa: CASTKGAWTEAFF; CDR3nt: TGTGCCAGCACAAAAGGGGCCTGGACTGAAGCTTTCTTT
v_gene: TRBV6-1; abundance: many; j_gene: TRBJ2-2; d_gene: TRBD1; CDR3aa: CAGGDRVPNTGELFF; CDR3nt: TGTGCCGGGGGGGACAGGGTTCCGAACACCGGGGAGCTGTTTTTT
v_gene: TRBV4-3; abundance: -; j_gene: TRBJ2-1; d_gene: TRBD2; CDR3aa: CASSPDRGAGGGNEQFF; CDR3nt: TGCGCCAGCAGCCCCGATCGAGGAGCGGGAGGGGGCAATGAGCAGTTCTTC
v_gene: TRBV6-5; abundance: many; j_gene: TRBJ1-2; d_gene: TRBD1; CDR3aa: CASTDDRGGFLTF; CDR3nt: TGTGCCAGCACCGATGACAGGGGTGGATTTTTGACCTTC
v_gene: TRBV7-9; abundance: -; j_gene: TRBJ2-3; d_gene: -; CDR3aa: CASSFGGTITDTQYF; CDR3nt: TGTGCCAGCAGCTTCGGCGGGACGATCACAGATACGCAGTATTTT
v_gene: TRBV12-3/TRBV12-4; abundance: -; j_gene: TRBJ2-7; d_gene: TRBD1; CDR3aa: CASSLGPGQGFYEQYF; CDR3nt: TGTGCCAGCAGTTTAGGACCGGGACAGGGATTCTACGAGCAGTACTTC
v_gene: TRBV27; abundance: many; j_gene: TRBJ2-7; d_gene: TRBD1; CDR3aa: CASSPTGGYYEQYF; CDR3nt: TGTGCCAGCAGTCCTACAGGGGGGTACTACGAGCAGTACTTC
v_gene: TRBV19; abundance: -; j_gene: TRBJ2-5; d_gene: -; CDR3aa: CASRYSAQETQYF; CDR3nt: TGTGCCAGTAGATATTCGGCCCAGGAGACCCAGTACTTC
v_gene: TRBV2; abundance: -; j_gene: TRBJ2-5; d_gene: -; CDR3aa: CASSEGGIGETQYF; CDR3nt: TGTGCCAGCAGTGAAGGCGGGATCGGTGAGACCCAGTACTTC
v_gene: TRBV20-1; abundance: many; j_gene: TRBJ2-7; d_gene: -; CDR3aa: CSARGAIRWGHYEQYF; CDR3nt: TGCAGTGCTAGAGGGGCCATCCGGTGGGGTCACTACGAGCAGTACTTC
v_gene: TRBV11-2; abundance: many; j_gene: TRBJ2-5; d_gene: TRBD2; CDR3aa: CASSRTSGRAAGETQYF; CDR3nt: TGTGCCAGCAGCCGGACTAGCGGGAGGGCCGCGGGAGAGACCCAGTACTTC
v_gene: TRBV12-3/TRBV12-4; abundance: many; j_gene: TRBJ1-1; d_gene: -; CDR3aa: CASSFTRILNTEAFF; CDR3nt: TGTGCCAGCAGTTTTACGAGGATCTTGAACACTGAAGCTTTCTTT
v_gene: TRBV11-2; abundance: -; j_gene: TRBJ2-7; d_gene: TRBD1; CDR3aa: CASSLAQGAREQYF; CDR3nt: TGTGCCAGCAGCTTAGCCCAGGGGGCGAGGGAGCAGTACTTC
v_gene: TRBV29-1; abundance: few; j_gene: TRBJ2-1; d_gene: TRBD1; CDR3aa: CSATGTGARSEQFF; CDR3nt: TGCAGCGCAACCGGGACAGGGGCAAGGAGTGAGCAGTTCTTC
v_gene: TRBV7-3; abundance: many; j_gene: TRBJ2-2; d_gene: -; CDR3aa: CASSLYTGELFF; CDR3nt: TGTGCCAGCAGCTTATACACCGGGGAGCTGTTTTTT
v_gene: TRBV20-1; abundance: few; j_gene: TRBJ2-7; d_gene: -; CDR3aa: CSAGAEQYF; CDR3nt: TGCAGTGCTGGGGCCGAGCAGTACTTC
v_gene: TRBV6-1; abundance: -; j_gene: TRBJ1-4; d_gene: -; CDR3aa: CATRPGQDEKLFF; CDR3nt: TGTGCCACCCGACCGGGACAAGACGAAAAACTGTTTTTT
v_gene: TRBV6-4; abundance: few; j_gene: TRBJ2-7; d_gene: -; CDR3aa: CAIGGESYEQYF; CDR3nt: TGTGCCATTGGAGGGGAGTCCTACGAGCAGTACTTC
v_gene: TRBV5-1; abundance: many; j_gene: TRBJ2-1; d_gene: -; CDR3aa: CACGTGPQSNEQFF; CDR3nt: TGCGCCTGTGGGACGGGACCCCAAAGCAATGAGCAGTTCTTC
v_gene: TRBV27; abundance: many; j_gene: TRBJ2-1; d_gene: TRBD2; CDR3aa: CASSLASGNNEQFF; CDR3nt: TGTGCCAGCAGTTTGGCTAGCGGGAACAATGAGCAGTTCTTC
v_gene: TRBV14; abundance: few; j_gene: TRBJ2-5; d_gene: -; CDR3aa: CASSQDPGTQYF; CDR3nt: TGTGCCAGCAGCCAAGATCCGGGGACCCAGTACTTC
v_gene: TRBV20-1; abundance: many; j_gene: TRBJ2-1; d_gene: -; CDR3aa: CSAPSRRRYNEQFF; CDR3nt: TGCAGTGCCCCTAGCCGAAGACGGTACAATGAGCAGTTCTTC
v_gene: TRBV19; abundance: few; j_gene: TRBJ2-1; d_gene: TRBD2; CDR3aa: CASSTSGSREQFF; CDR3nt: TGTGCCAGTAGTACTAGCGGGAGCAGAGAGCAGTTCTTC
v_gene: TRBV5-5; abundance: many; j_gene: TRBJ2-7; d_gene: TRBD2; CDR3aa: CASSPRTSGGYEQYF; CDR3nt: TGTGCCAGCAGCCCCCGGACTAGCGGAGGCTACGAGCAGTACTTC
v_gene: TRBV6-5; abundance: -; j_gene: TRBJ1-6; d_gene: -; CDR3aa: CASSRSRSSYNSPLHF; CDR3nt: TGTGCCAGCAGTCGGTCAAGGAGCTCCTATAATTCACCCCTCCACTTT
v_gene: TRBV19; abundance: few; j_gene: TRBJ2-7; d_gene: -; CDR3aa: CASSLTPSHSDEQYF; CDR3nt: TGTGCCAGTAGTTTGACACCCTCTCATAGCGACGAGCAGTACTTC
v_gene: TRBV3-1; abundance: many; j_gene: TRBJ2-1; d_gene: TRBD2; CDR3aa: CASSQDGGRAYNEQFF; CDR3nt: TGTGCCAGCAGCCAAGATGGGGGGAGGGCGTACAATGAGCAGTTCTTC
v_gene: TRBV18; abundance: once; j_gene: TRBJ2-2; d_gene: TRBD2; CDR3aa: CASSRTSAGELFF; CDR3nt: TGTGCCAGCTCACGGACTAGCGCCGGGGAGCTGTTTTTT
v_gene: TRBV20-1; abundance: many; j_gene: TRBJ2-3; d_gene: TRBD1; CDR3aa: CSAIQGVGTDTQYF; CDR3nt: TGCAGTGCCATCCAGGGGGTGGGCACAGATACGCAGTATTTT